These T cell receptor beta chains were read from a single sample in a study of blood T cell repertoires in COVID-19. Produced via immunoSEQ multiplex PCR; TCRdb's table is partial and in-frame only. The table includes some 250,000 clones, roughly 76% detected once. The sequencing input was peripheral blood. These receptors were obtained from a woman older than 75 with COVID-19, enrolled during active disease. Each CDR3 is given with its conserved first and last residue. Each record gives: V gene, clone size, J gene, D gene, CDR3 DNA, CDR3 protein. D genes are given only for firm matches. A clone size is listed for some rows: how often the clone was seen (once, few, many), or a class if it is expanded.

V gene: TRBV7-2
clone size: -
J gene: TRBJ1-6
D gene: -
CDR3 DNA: TGTGCCAGCAGCCCCAACGGAGCCAGGAGGAATTCACCCCTCCACTTT
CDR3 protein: CASSPNGARRNSPLHF

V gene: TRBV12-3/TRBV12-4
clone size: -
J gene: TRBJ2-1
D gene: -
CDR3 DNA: TGTGCCAGCAGCCGCGGGAACTACAATGAGCAGTTCTTC
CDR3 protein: CASSRGNYNEQFF

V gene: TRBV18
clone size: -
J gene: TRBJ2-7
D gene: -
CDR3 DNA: TGTGCCAGCTCACCGCTGGCCGGGGGATCGGACGAGCAGTACTTC
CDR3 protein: CASSPLAGGSDEQYF

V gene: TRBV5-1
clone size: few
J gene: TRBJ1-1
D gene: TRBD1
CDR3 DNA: TGCGCCAGCAGCACTGGGACAGAGGGAACTGAAGCTTTCTTT
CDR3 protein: CASSTGTEGTEAFF

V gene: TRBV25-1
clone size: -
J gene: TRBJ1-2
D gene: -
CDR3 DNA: TGTGCCAGCAGTGAATATGGGGGGGGTTATGGCTACACCTTC
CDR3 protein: CASSEYGGGYGYTF

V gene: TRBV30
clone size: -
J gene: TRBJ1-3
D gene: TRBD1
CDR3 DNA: TGTGCCGGGTATCGTCCGGGACAGGGGGCCCTTGGAAACACCATATATTTT
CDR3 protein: CAGYRPGQGALGNTIYF

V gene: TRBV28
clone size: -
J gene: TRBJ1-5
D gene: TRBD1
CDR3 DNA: TGTGCCAGCAGTTTCCCTAGGACAGGGAATCAGCCCCAGCATTTT
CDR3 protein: CASSFPRTGNQPQHF

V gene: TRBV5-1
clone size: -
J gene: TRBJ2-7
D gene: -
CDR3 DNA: TGCGCCAGCAGCTTGGGGGACACGGCCTCCTACGAGCAGTACTTC
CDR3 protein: CASSLGDTASYEQYF

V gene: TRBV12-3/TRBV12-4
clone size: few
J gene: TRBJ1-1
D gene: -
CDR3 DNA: TGTGCCAGCAGCTCTAGGGGGACTGAAGCTTTCTTT
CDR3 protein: CASSSRGTEAFF

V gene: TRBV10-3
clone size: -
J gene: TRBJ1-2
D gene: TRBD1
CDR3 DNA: TGTGCCATACGGCCCCAGGGGGCGCCTGACTATGGCTACACCTTC
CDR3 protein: CAIRPQGAPDYGYTF

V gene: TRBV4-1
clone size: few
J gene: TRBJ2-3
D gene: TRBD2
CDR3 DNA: TGCGCCAGCAGGCCGGGACTAGCGGGAGCGCTAGATACGCAGTATTTT
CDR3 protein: CASRPGLAGALDTQYF

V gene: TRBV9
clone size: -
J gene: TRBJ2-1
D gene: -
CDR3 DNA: TGTGCCAGCAGCGGTCCCTCCAATGAGCAGTTCTTC
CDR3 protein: CASSGPSNEQFF

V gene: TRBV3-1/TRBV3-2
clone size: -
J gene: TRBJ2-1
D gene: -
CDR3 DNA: TGTGCCAGCAGTCCGGGGGTTTACAATGAGCAGTTCTTC
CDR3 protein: CASSPGVYNEQFF

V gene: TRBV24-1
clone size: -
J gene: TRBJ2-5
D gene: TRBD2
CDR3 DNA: TGTGCCACCAGTTTAGCGGGGGAAGAGACCCAGTACTTC
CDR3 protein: CATSLAGEETQYF

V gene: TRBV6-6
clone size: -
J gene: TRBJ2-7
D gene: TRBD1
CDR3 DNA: TGTGCCAGCAGAAGGGACAGGAGCTCCTACGAGCAGTACTTC
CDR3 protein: CASRRDRSSYEQYF